These 22 T cell receptor beta chains were sequenced from one sample in a study of blood T cell repertoires in COVID-19. This table comes from immunoSEQ multiplex PCR, and its TCRdb copy is limited to in-frame clones, with some not included. This sample has 70,000 or so clones, with 70% to 90% found just once. The sequenced sample consisted of peripheral blood. Receptors originate from an elderly woman with active COVID-19.

The V and J genes are TRBV2 and TRBJ1-2; D is unresolved. This CDR3 has 13 amino acids. Looked up from germline, CDR1 is SNHLY and CDR2 is FYNNEI. The V end was cut by 8 bases, the J end by 0 bases, with 10 bases between. CDR3 sequence: CASEGSSNYGYTF. Written as DNA, the CDR3 is TGTGCCAGCGAGGGCAGTTCTAACTATGGCTACACCTTC.

The V and J genes are TRBV12-3 or TRBV12-4 and TRBJ1-5; D perhaps matches TRBD1 (5 bases). The CDR3 is 13 residues long. With 7 bases removed from V and 4 bases from J, the gap between germline ends came to 11 bases. CDR3 nucleotides: TGTGCCAGCATGGGGCAGGGAAATCAGCCCCAGCATTTT. Encoded protein: CASMGQGNQPQHF.

The V gene is TRBV11-2, the J gene TRBJ2-7; D not certain. V lost 4 bases and J lost 5, with 12 bases in between. The CDR3 sequence is 13 residues long. Germline assignment: CDR1 SGHAT and CDR2 FQNNGV. CDR3 sequence (DNA): TGTGCCAGCAGCTCACTTCTACGGGACGAGCAGTACTTC. Residues: CASSSLLRDEQYF.

V and J are TRBV19 and TRBJ2-2; possibly TRBD1 for D (6 bases). Trimming stripped 5 bases from V and 1 base from J, with 11 bases between. The germline V gene encodes CDR1 LNHDA and CDR2 SQIVND (reference sequence). The CDR3 consists of 15 residues. CDR3 DNA: TGTGCCAGTAGTCGGGCAGGGGTGAACACCGGGGAGCTGTTTTTT. Protein: CASSRAGVNTGELFF.

This clone has a single count. The gene calls are TRBV19 and TRBJ1-4; 7 bases align to TRBD1. CDR1 is LNHDA, CDR2 SQIVND, per germline (reference sequence). V gave up 4 bases and J gave up 5 bases; unmatched junction bases: 10. The CDR3 consists of 16 residues. In DNA form, the CDR3 reads TGTGCCAGTAGTACCCAAAGCCGGGACAGCAATGAAAAACTGTTTTTT. Protein: CASSTQSRDSNEKLFF.

The rearrangement joins TRBV28 to TRBJ2-3; 9 bases fit TRBD2. This CDR3 region has 16 residues. CDR1 and CDR2 from the germline V gene are MDHEN and SYDVKM. Trimming removed 5 bases from V and 3 bases from J; junction bases left unmatched: 9. The CDR3: CASSVVGGRVTDTQYF. CDR3 in DNA: TGTGCCAGCAGTGTGGTGGGCGGGAGGGTGACAGATACGCAGTATTTT.

This rearrangement joins TRBV28 to TRBJ2-6; D may be TRBD1 (6 bases). The V end was cut by 10 bases, the J end by 0 bases, with 10 bases between. The CDR3 contains 14 residues. CDR1 is MDHEN, CDR2 SYDVKM, per germline. In nucleotides, the CDR3 is TGTGCCACGAGGGGGAGCTCTGGGGCCAACGTCCTGACTTTC. Its translation: CATRGSSGANVLTF.

The V gene is TRBV19, the J gene TRBJ2-3; 7 nucleotides agree with TRBD2. Germline CDR1 is LNHDA and CDR2 is SQIVND (reference sequence). The CDR3 loop spans 16 amino acids. V was clipped by 4 bases and J by 2 bases; unmatched bases: 9. Written as DNA, the CDR3 is TGTGCCAGTAGTACGCGCGGGAGCCCGGCCACAGATACGCAGTATTTT. This codes for CASSTRGSPATDTQYF.

The CDR3, as DNA: TGCAGTGCTAGTCTAGCGGGAGGGCAGGGGTACGAGCAGTACTTC. As protein: CSASLAGGQGYEQYF. The chain has TRBV20-1 and TRBJ2-7, with TRBD2 identical over 12 bases. CDR1 and CDR2 from the germline V gene are DFQATT and SNEGSKA (reference sequence). V lost 3 bases and J lost 4; bases outside the gene matches: 7. The length of the CDR3 is 15 residues.

This chain joins TRBV27 and TRBJ2-5; D is ambiguous. Germline assignment: CDR1 MNHEY and CDR2 SMNVEV (reference sequence). The CDR3 runs to 14 residues. Trimming took off 6 bases at V and 5 bases at J, with 16 bases between the two ends. The CDR3, as DNA: TGTGCCAGCAGCCCGACACGGAACCGGGAGACCCAGTACTTC. This sequence encodes CASSPTRNRETQYF.

The genes are TRBV7-8 and TRBJ2-7, with D perhaps TRBD2 (6 bases). From germline, CDR1 is SGHVS and CDR2 FQNEAQ. V shed 5 bases and J shed 3 bases, with 14 bases lying between them. The CDR3 extends over 14 amino acids. This chain's CDR3 is CASSPRTTVYEQYF. CDR3 DNA sequence: TGTGCCAGCAGCCCGAGGACTACAGTCTACGAGCAGTACTTC.

V gene TRBV4-3 combines with J gene TRBJ2-1, with D possibly being TRBD2 (5 bases). Germline loops: CDR1 LGHNA, CDR2 YSLEER. This CDR3 has 16 amino acids. V lost 4 bases to trimming and J lost 2 bases, with 15 bases between them. For the CDR3, the DNA is TGCGCCAGCAGCCCCTCGTGGAGCGGTCCCTACAATGAGCAGTTCTTC. It yields the protein CASSPSWSGPYNEQFF.

The chain couples TRBV7-2 to TRBJ2-3; 7 nucleotides line up with TRBD1. The length of the CDR3 is 15 residues. The germline gives CDR1 SGHTA, CDR2 FQGNSA. The V and J ends lost 3 bases and 0 bases, in that order; junction bases with no gene match: 3. The CDR3 loop is CASSLYRGSTDTQYF. The CDR3 region has the DNA TGTGCCAGCAGCTTGTACAGGGGTAGCACAGATACGCAGTATTTT.

This chain connects TRBV15 to TRBJ1-5; 11 nucleotides align to TRBD1. CDR1 LNHNV and CDR2 YYDKDF come from the germline V gene (reference sequence). V lost 5 bases, J lost 5 bases, and 2 bases stayed unmatched. The CDR3 is 14 amino acids. The CDR3 loop is CATSQGQGDQPQHF. CDR3 in DNA: TGTGCCACCAGCCAGGGACAGGGGGATCAGCCCCAGCATTTT.

This chain uses TRBV4-1 with TRBJ1-5, with D tentatively TRBD1 (5 bases). Trimming removed 1 base at V and 3 bases at J, with 19 bases between. CDR1 is MGHRA and CDR2 is YSYEKL in the germline V gene. The CDR3 has 18 amino acids. The CDR3 DNA is TGCGCCAGCAGCCAAGGCCTCCGGACATCGGTCTTCAATCAGCCCCAGCATTTT. Its translation: CASSQGLRTSVFNQPQHF.

The chain joins TRBV5-8 to TRBJ2-5, with 10 bases that match TRBD2. The V and J ends lost 2 bases and 5 bases, in that order; junction bases with no gene match: 6. This CDR3 comprises 15 residues. CDR1 and CDR2 (germline): SGHTS, YDEGEE. The DNA of the CDR3 is TGTGCCAGCAGCTTATGGACTAGCGGTGGGGAGACCCAGTACTTC. Translating gives CASSLWTSGGETQYF. Together with reference TRBV5-8 and TRBJ2-5, the CDR3 gives the full variable domain: EAGVTQSPTHLIKTRGQQATLRCSPISGHTSVYWYQQALGLGLQFLLWYDEGEERNRGNFPPRFSGRQFPNYSSELNVNALELEDSALYLCASSLWTSGGETQYFGPGTRLLVL.

The chain carries TRBV5-1 and TRBJ2-5; D is perhaps TRBD2 (6 bases). V was clipped by 5 bases and J by 3 bases, with 14 bases between them. Germline loops: CDR1 SGHRS, CDR2 YFSETQ. The CDR3 contains 14 residues. The CDR3 here is CASRGVVAEETQYF. CDR3 nucleotide sequence: TGCGCCAGCAGAGGGGTGGTAGCGGAAGAGACCCAGTACTTC.

This clone was detected a few times. The chain couples TRBV6-5 to TRBJ1-3; possible D gene TRBD1, 5 bases. Trimming removed 8 bases at V and 0 bases at J, with 14 bases between. This CDR3 contains 15 residues. Germline loops: CDR1 MNHEY, CDR2 SVGAGI. The DNA for the CDR3 is TGTGCCAGCGGGGGGACGGTTAACTCTGGAAACACCATATATTTT. Translated: CASGGTVNSGNTIYF.

This sequence joins TRBV6-2 or TRBV6-3 and TRBJ2-7; D gene ambiguous. This CDR3 is built from 15 residues. Per the germline V gene, CDR1 is MNHEY and CDR2 is SVGEGT. Trimming left V 4 bases short and J 3 bases short, with 16 bases between. DNA of the CDR3: TGTGCCAGCAGTTTCTCCCCCCTAGTCGGCTACGAGCAGTACTTC. Translation gives CASSFSPLVGYEQYF.

The chain joins TRBV28 to TRBJ1-5, with D uncertain. Germline lookup yields CDR1 MDHEN and CDR2 SYDVKM. Trimming shortened V by 6 bases and J by 9 bases, and 15 bases separated the two germline ends. The CDR3 covers 13 residues. CDR3 loop: CASSSGISRPQHF. The CDR3 coding sequence is TGTGCCAGCAGCTCAGGAATTTCGAGGCCCCAGCATTTT.

The rearrangement joins TRBV7-2 to TRBJ2-1; maybe TRBD2 (6 bases). The CDR3 is 16 residues long. V was cut by 5 bases and J by 6 bases, with 20 bases left in between. Germline CDR1 reads SGHTA; CDR2 reads FQGNSA. The CDR3 region has the DNA TGTGCCAGCAGCCCGGGGACTTCACCCACCCGCAATGAGCAGTTCTTC. As protein: CASSPGTSPTRNEQFF.

The chain combines TRBV4-3 with TRBJ2-7; possible D gene TRBD1, 6 bases. CDR3 size: 15 residues. Trimming took 0 bases from V and 3 from J, leaving 12 bases between them. CDR1 and CDR2 from the germline V gene are LGHNA and YSLEER. As DNA, the CDR3 is TGCGCCAGCAGCCAAGATACACAGGGAATCTACGAGCAGTACTTC. Its protein product is CASSQDTQGIYEQYF.